The sample holds a few counts of the clone carrying this T cell receptor (beta chain). No antigen is known for it. Healthy bone marrow donors made up the cohort. Use of 60 Vbeta and 13 Jbeta primers characterized the PCR. Original processing notes: Approximately 72 million unique TCR beta chains, roughly 11 million of them shared, were counted by a later analysis. Only in-frame clones appear in the TCRdb table, and some are missing; sequencing was by immunoSEQ multiplex PCR. V, J and clone size derive from that table, while D and trimming were established from the DNA sequence. Of 100,000 or so clones listed, about three quarters are singletons. This record belongs to a study of cytomegalovirus exposure and HLA in healthy donors. Study observations and caveats: Later analysis associated a missense DCLRE1C variant with TCR beta V- and J-gene trimming. According to a later analysis, most TCR beta chains associated with CMV appeared HLA-restricted.

This CDR3 has 13 residues. The V gene's germline CDR1 is MNHNS and CDR2 SASEGT. V was trimmed by 3 bases and J by 5 bases, leaving 9 bases between them. The specimen sequenced was PBMCs. The chain uses TRBV6-1 and TRBJ2-3, with D perhaps matching TRBD1 (5 bases). This TCR was recovered from a male donor in good health and CMV-seronegative. In DNA, the CDR3 is TGTGCCAGCAGTGACAGGGAAGGAGATACGCAGTATTTT. Protein product: CASSDREGDTQYF.